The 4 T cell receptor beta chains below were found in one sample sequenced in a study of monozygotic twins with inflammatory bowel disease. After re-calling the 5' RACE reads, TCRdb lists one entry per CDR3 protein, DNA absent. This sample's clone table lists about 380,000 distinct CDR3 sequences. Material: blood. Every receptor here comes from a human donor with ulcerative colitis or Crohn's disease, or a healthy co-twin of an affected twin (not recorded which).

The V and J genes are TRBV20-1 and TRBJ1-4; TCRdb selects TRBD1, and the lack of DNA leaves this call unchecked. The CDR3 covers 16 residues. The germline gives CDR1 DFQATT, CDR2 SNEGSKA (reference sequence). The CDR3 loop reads CSARKGAGAGGEKLFF.

The CDR3 sequence: CASSPTGNSPLHF. This chain connects TRBV7-9 to TRBJ1-6. The germline V gene has CDR1 SEHNR and CDR2 FQNEAQ (reference sequence). This CDR3 comprises 13 residues.

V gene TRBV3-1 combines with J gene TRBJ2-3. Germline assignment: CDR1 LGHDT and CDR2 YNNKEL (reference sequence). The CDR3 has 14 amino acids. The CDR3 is CASSQDRRTDTQYF.

The CDR3 protein is CASSFAQSRGFHNSPLHF. The V gene is TRBV12-1, the J gene TRBJ1-6; as DNA is missing, the TRBD1 call by TCRdb cannot be tested. TRBV12-1 is reported as a pseudogene. The length of the CDR3 is 18 residues.